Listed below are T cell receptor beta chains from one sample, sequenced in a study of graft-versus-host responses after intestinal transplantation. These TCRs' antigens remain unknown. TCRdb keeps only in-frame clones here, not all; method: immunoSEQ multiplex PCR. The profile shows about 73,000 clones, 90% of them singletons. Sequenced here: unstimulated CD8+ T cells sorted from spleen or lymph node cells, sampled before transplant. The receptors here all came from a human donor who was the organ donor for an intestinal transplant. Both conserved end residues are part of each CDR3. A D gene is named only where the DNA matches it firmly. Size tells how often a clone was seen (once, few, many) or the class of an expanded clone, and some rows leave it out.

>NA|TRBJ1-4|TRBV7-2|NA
TGTGCCAGCAGCCCAGGAAGGGGTGGAAAACTGTTTTTT
CASSPGRGGKLFF
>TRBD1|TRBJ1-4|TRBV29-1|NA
TGCAGCGTTGAAGGAGTGGGGACAGGGGGTGCAACTAATGAAAAACTGTTTTTT
CSVEGVGTGGATNEKLFF
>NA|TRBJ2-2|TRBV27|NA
TGTGCCAGCAGTTTGAGTCCAATAGGGGGAAACACCGGGGAGCTGTTTTTT
CASSLSPIGGNTGELFF
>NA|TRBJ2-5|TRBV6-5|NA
TGTGCCAGCAGTTACTCCGGCGGGACCCAAGAGACCCAGTACTTC
CASSYSGGTQETQYF
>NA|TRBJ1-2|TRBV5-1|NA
TGCGCCAGCAGCTTAGAGGGGGTGGCGTATGGCTACACCTTC
CASSLEGVAYGYTF
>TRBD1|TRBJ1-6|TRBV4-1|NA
TGCGCCAGCAGCCAAAGTCAGGGGGTCCCCCAACCCCTCCACTTT
CASSQSQGVPQPLHF
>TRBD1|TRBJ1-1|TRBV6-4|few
TGTGCCAGCAGTGACTCCGGGACAGGGGCTGAAGCTTTCTTT
CASSDSGTGAEAFF
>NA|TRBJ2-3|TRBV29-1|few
TGCAGCGTTGAGGGTGGCAAGGCGGCAGATACGCAGTATTTT
CSVEGGKAADTQYF
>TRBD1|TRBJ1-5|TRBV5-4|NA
TGTGCCAGCAGATTACCGGGACAGGGGGTCTATAGCAATCAGCCCCAGCATTTT
CASRLPGQGVYSNQPQHF
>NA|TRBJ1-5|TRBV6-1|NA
TGTGCCAGCAGCCGCGGTCCTTATTACGGTCAGCCCCAGCATTTT
CASSRGPYYGQPQHF
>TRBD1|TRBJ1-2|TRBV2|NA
TGTGCCAGCAGTGAGAGGGGGCCCATCTATGGCTACACCTTC
CASSERGPIYGYTF
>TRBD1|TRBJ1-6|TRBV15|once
TGTGCCACCAGCAGGTCCGGGACAGGCAATTCACCCCTCCACTTT
CATSRSGTGNSPLHF
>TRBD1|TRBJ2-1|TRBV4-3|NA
TGCGCCAGCAGCCAAGTGCCACAGGGGGGATACAATGAGCAGTTCTTC
CASSQVPQGGYNEQFF
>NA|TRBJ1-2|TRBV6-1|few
TGTGCCAGCAGTCCCCGGGGGGCCCTCTATGGCTACACCTTC
CASSPRGALYGYTF
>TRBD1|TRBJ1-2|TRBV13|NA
TGTGCCAGCAGCAAACAGGGGGATGGCTACACCTTC
CASSKQGDGYTF
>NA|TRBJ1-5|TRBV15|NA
TGTGCCACCAGCAGAGATCTAGGGCAGGGGATCCAGCCCCAGCATTTT
CATSRDLGQGIQPQHF
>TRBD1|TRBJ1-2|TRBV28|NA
TGTGCCAGCAGTTCCGTGGGGGGGGGACAGGGGAACTATGGCTACACCTTC
CASSSVGGGQGNYGYTF
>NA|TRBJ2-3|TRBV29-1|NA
TGCAGCGTCGCGGGCCTCCTAAAAAGGCCAGATACGCAGTATTTT
CSVAGLLKRPDTQYF
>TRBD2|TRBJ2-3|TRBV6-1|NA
TGTGCCAGCAGTGATGGGACTAGCGGGGGCACTAGCACAGATACGCAGTATTTT
CASSDGTSGGTSTDTQYF
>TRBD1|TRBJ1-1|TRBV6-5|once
TGTGCCAGCAGTGTCCGGACAGGCTTGACTGAAGCTTTCTTT
CASSVRTGLTEAFF
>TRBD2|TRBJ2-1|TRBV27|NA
TGTGCCAGCAGCGGGACTAGCGGGGGGTATGAGCAGTTCTTC
CASSGTSGGYEQFF
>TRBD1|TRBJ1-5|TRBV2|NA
TGTGCCAGCAGGGGGGGACAGTATAGCAATCAGCCCCAGCATTTT
CASRGGQYSNQPQHF
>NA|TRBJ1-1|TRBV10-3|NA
TGTGCCATCTCGGGGGACAACACTGAAGCTTTCTTT
CAISGDNTEAFF
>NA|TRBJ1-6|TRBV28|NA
TGTGCCAGCAGTTACCGGGACACCTATTCACCCCTCCACTTT
CASSYRDTYSPLHF
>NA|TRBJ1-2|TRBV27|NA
TGTGCCAGCAGTCCCGAGGGAGGGGCGGTTTATGGCTACACCTTC
CASSPEGGAVYGYTF
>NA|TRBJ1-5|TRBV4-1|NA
TGCGCCAGCAGCCTCGACAGATCCCTATTACCCCAGCATTTT
CASSLDRSLLPQHF
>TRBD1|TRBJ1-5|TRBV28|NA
TGTGCCAGCAGTTCACCGGGACAGGGGGCTAATCAGCCCCAGCATTTT
CASSSPGQGANQPQHF
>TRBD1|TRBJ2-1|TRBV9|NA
TGTGCCAGCAGCGCACAAACAGGGGGCGGGTACAATGAGCAGTTCTTC
CASSAQTGGGYNEQFF
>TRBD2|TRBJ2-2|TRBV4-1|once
TGCGCCAGCACCTCGCTAGCGGGGGGGGCCGGGGAGCTGTTTTTT
CASTSLAGGAGELFF
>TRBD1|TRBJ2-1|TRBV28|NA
TGTGCCAGCAGTGGGAACAGACAGGGAAAGAACAATGAGCAGTTCTTC
CASSGNRQGKNNEQFF
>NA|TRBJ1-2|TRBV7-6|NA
TGTGCCAGCAGCTTTGGGACTAAGGATATCTCTGGCTACACCTTC
CASSFGTKDISGYTF
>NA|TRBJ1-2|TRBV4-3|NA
TGCGCCAGCAGCCAACACCGGGGAAACTATGGCTACACCTTC
CASSQHRGNYGYTF
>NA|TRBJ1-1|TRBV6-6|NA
TGTGCCAGCGTACAGGGAATTGGAGCTTTCTTT
CASVQGIGAFF
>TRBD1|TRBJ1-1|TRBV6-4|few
TGTGCCAGCAGTCCCGGGACAGGGGGCACTGAAGCTTTCTTT
CASSPGTGGTEAFF
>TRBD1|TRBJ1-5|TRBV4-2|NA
TGTGCCAGCAGCCAATTCGGGACAGCGTATCAGCCCCAGCATTTT
CASSQFGTAYQPQHF
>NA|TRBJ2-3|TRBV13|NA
TGTGCCAGCAGCTTACGACCGGGGGACCTCAAGGATTATACGCAGTATTTT
CASSLRPGDLKDYTQYF
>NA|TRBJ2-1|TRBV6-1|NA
TGTGCCAGCAGAGTACAATTCCCTGACAATGAGCAGTTCTTC
CASRVQFPDNEQFF
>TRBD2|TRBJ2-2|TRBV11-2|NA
TGTGCCAGCAGCTTATTACTAGCGGGGGCGAACACCGGGGAGCTGTTTTTT
CASSLLLAGANTGELFF
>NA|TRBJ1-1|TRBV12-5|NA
TGTGCTAGTGGTTTTGCCAGCACTGAAGCTTTCTTT
CASGFASTEAFF
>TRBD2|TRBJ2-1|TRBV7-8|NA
TGTGCCAGCAGCTTAGCTTTAGCGGGGGGGGATGAGCAGTTCTTC
CASSLALAGGDEQFF
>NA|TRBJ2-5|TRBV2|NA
TGTGCCAGCGGTGGACTCGAGGAGACCCAGTACTTC
CASGGLEETQYF
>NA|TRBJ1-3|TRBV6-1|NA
TGTGCCAGCAGTGACAGGGTGGACTCTGGAAACACCATATATTTT
CASSDRVDSGNTIYF
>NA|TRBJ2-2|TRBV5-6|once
TGTGCCAGCAGCCCGGGTCTTATGAACACCGGGGAGCTGTTTTTT
CASSPGLMNTGELFF
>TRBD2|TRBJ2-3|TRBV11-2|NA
TGTGCCAGCAGCTGGACTAGCGGGGCTAGCACAGATACGCAGTATTTT
CASSWTSGASTDTQYF
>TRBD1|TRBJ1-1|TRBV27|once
TGTGCCAGCAGCCCGGGACAGTTCATGAACACTGAAGCTTTCTTT
CASSPGQFMNTEAFF
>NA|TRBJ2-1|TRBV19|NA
TGTGCCAGTAGAGGACAGCCCTACAATGAGCAGTTCTTC
CASRGQPYNEQFF
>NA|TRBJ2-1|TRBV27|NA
TGTGCCAGCAGTTTAGGGGGGAATGAGCAGTTCTTC
CASSLGGNEQFF
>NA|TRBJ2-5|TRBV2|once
TGTGCCAGCAACGGGGGATCCCAAGAGACCCAGTACTTC
CASNGGSQETQYF
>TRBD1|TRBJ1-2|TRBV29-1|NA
TGCAGCGCAGACAGGGAAGAGGACTATGGCTACACCTTC
CSADREEDYGYTF
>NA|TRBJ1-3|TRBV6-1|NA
TGTGCCAGCAGTGTGGCCAGTGACTCTGGAAACACCATATATTTT
CASSVASDSGNTIYF
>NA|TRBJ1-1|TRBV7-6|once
TGTGCCAGCAGCTTAGTCTTCGGAGGGAACACTGAAGCTTTCTTT
CASSLVFGGNTEAFF
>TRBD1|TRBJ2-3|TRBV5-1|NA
TGCGCCAGCCTAACCGGGACAGGGGGTGCAGATACGCAGTATTTT
CASLTGTGGADTQYF
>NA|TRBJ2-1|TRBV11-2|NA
TGTGCCAGCAGCGACCGGACAAGGGTCGTGGAGCAGTTCTTC
CASSDRTRVVEQFF